This passage covers 8 T cell receptor beta chains from one sample sequenced in a study of T cells in Graves' hyperthyroidism and ophthalmopathy. The investigators amplified TCR beta CDR3 regions from RNA transcripts. Primed by the HTBI set, a first-round RT-PCR was run on the TCR CDR3. TCRdb fed the multiplex PCR reads into MiXCR, producing one record per CDR3 protein. The repertoire holds a few hundred thousand distinct CDR3 sequences, with about 20% as singletons. The material sequenced was blood. Source of these receptors: a woman between 45 and 60 years old with Graves' hyperthyroidism.

This clonotype was observed a handful of times. The gene calls are TRBV28 and TRBJ2-1; tentative D call: TRBD2 (5 bases). Trimming pared 10 bases from V and 12 bases from J, leaving 19 bases between. The CDR3 runs 12 residues. Germline V gives CDR1 MDHEN, CDR2 SYDVKM. Here the CDR3 reads CAITKTMGGQFF. In DNA, the CDR3 is TGTGCCATCACAAAGACTATGGGCGGGCAGTTCTTC.

This chain links TRBV18 with TRBJ2-3; TRBD1 matches at 8 bases. V dropped 7 bases and J dropped 3; count of bases not matched to a gene: 3. Per the germline V gene, CDR1 is KGHSH and CDR2 is LQKENI. This CDR3 is built from 13 residues. This CDR3 reads CASLRTGTDTQYF. In DNA form, the CDR3 reads TGTGCCAGCTTACGGACAGGGACAGATACGCAGTATTTT.

The rearrangement links TRBV20-1 to TRBJ1-5, with 7 bases matching TRBD1. V was pared by 3 bases and J by 4 bases, with 12 bases of the junction left unmatched. The CDR3 totals 16 residues. Germline V gives CDR1 DFQATT, CDR2 SNEGSKA (reference sequence). This chain's CDR3 is CSARKDGDSLNQPQHF. In DNA form, the CDR3 reads TGCAGTGCTAGGAAGGATGGGGACAGTTTAAATCAGCCCCAGCATTTT.

CDR3 residues: CAWGGSAGELFF. In DNA form, the CDR3 reads TGTGCCTGGGGGGGGAGTGCCGGGGAGCTGTTTTTT. The V and J genes are TRBV30 and TRBJ2-2, with a possible D match to TRBD2 (6 bases). This CDR3 is 12 amino acids long. Trimming took 5 bases from V and 6 from J, leaving 10 bases between them. Per the germline V gene, CDR1 is GTSNPN and CDR2 is SVGIG (reference sequence).

This clonotype has just a few counts. The chain recombines TRBV5-6 with TRBJ1-1, with a tentative D call TRBD1 (6 bases). There are 15 residues in the CDR3. Trimming removed 4 bases from V and 1 base from J, with 14 bases in between. From germline, CDR1 is SGHDT and CDR2 YYEEEE. The DNA of the CDR3 is TGTGCCAGCAGCCCCATGGCAGGGGCGAACACTGAAGCTTTCTTT. Translated, it gives CASSPMAGANTEAFF.

The rearrangement uses TRBV6-1 and TRBJ1-1; a weak D match, TRBD1 (5 bases). The CDR3 spans 13 residues. Germline values: CDR1 MNHNS, CDR2 SASEGT. Trimming removed 7 bases from V and 6 bases from J, with 15 bases in between. CDR3 sequence: CASKPRDGPEAFF. CDR3 coding DNA: TGTGCCAGCAAACCACGGGACGGCCCTGAAGCTTTCTTT.

This chain uses TRBV5-1 with TRBJ2-3; D remains ambiguous. Trimming removed 4 bases from V and 2 bases from J, with 5 bases in between. CDR1 SGHRS and CDR2 YFSETQ come from the germline V gene. The CDR3 length is 12 residues. CDR3 sequence: CASSTATDTQYF. In nucleotides, the CDR3 is TGCGCCAGCAGCACAGCCACAGATACGCAGTATTTT.

The table lists this clonotype with many counts. The chain has TRBV12-3 or TRBV12-4 and TRBJ2-3, with TRBD2 matching 12 bases. CDR3 length: 16 residues. Losses at the gene ends were 2 bases for V and 7 bases for J; bases not matched to a gene: 7. CDR3 in DNA: TGTGCCAGCAGTTTACGTGGACTAGCGGGGAAACATACGCAGTATTTT. Amino acids: CASSLRGLAGKHTQYF.